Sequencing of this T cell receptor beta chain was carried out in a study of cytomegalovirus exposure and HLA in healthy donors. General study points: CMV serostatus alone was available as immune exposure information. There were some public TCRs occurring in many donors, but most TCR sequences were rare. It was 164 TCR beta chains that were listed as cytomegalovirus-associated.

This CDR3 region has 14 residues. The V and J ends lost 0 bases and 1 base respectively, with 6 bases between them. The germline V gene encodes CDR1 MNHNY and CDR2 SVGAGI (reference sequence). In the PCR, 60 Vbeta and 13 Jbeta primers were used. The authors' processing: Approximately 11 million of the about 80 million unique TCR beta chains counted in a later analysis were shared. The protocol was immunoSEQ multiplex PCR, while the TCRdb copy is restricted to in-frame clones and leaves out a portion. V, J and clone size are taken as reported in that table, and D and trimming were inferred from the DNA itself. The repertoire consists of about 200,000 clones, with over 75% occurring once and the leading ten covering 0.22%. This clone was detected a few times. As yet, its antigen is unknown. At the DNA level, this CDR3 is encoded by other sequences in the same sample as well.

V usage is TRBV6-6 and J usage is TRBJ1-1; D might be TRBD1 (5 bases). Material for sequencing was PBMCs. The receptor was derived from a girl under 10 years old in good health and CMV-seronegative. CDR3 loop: CASSYSGGNTEAFF. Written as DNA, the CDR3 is TGTGCCAGCAGTTACTCGGGGGGGAACACTGAAGCTTTCTTT.